This T cell receptor beta chain is drawn from a study of CD8 T cells in ankylosing spondylitis. Trimming shortened V by 1 base and J by 0 bases, and 12 bases separated the two germline ends. Germline CDR1 reads SGHTS; CDR2 reads YDEGEE. The CDR3 contains 16 residues. The sample holds many counts of this clonotype. The target antigen is unknown. 5'-RACE, quantitative and with molecular barcodes, yielded the TCR beta libraries. TCRdb ran MiXCR on the 5' RACE reads and lists one entry per CDR3 protein. The profile covers 100,000 to 150,000 distinct CDR3 sequences, with 9.5% to 12% appearing a single time and about 4% taken by the ten largest. Study-wide points: Seemingly distinctive of ankylosing spondylitis blood was a TCR beta motif formed by eight highly homologous variants. Certain motif variants had earlier been reported in reactive arthritis synovial fluid and blood.

This receptor was taken from a female donor with ankylosing spondylitis or in good health (not recorded which). Sequenced input: blood, either unsorted or a sorted T cell fraction (not recorded which). The chain has TRBV5-8 and TRBJ2-3; D perhaps matches TRBD2 (7 bases). CDR3 in amino acids: CASSLRGGSSTDTQYF. CDR3 bases: TGTGCCAGCAGCTTGAGGGGGGGCTCTAGCACAGATACGCAGTATTTT.